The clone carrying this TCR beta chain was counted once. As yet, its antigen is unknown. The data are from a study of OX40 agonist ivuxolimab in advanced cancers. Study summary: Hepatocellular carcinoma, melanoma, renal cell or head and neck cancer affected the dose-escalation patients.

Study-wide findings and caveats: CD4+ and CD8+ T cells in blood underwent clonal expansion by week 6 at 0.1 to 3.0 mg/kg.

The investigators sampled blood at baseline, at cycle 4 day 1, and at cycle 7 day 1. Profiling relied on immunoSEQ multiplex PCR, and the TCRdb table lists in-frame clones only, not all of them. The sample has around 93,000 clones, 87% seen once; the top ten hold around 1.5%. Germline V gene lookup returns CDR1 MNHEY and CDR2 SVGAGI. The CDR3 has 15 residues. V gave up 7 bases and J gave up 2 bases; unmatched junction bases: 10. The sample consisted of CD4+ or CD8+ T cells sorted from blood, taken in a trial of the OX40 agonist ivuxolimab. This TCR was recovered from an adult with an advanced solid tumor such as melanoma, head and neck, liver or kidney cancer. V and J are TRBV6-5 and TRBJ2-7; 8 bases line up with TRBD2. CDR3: CASTPSRGGAYEQYF. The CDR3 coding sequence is TGTGCCAGCACCCCAAGTCGGGGGGGAGCCTACGAGCAGTACTTC.